This entry features one TCR beta chain sequence. The authors' processing: Amplified reference gene primers provided the basis for estimating nucleated cell counts. Here immunoSEQ multiplex PCR was the method, and the copy in TCRdb shows in-frame clones only, minus some. Clone size and the V and J calls come from that table; the DNA yielded D and trimming. The sample has 300,000 or so clones, roughly 88% seen once. Trimming cost V 4 bases and J 2 bases; bases outside gene matches: 6. Germline V gene sequence: CDR1 SGHNT, CDR2 YYREEE (reference sequence). The CDR3 extends over 14 amino acids. These data come from a study of blood T cell repertoires in COVID-19.

The origin of this receptor is a woman aged 45 to 65 with acute or convalescent COVID-19. The genes are TRBV5-4 and TRBJ2-7; 7 nucleotides match TRBD2. The sequenced sample consisted of peripheral blood. The CDR3 here is CASSLRGTTYEQYF. The CDR3 region has the DNA TGTGCCAGCAGCCTTCGAGGGACTACCTACGAGCAGTACTTC.